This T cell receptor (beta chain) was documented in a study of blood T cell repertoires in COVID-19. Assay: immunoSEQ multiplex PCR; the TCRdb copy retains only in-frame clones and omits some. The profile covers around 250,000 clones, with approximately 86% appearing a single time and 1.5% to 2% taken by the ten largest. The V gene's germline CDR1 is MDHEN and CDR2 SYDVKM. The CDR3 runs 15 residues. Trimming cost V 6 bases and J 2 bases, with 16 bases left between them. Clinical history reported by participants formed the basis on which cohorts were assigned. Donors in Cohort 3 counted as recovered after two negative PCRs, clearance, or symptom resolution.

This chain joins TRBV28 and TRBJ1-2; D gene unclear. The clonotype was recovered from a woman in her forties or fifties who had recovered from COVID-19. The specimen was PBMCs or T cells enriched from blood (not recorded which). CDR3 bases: TGTGCCAGCAGCTCTACACATCGACTAAACTATGGCTACACCTTC. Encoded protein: CASSSTHRLNYGYTF.